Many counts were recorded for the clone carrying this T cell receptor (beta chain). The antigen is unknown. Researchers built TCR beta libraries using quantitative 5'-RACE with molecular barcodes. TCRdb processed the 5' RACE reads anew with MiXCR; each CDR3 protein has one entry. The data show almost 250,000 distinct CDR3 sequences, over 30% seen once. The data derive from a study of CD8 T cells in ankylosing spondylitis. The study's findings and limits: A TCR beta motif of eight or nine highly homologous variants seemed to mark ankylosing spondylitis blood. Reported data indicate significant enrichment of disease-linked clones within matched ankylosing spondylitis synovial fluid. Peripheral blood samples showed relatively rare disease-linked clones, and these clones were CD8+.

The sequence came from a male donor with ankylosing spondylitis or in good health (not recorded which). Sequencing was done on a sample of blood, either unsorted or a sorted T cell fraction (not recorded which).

This CDR3 reads CASSERGLYGYTF. CDR3 bases: TGTGCCAGCAGTGAGCGCGGTCTATATGGCTACACCTTC. This chain uses TRBV6-1 with TRBJ1-2; the D is unclear. With 3 bases removed from V and 5 bases from J, the gap between germline ends came to 10 bases. In germline, CDR1 is MNHNS, CDR2 SASEGT. CDR3 size: 13 residues.